Presented here are 20 T cell receptor beta chains from one specimen sequenced in a study of T cell responses to AZD1222 COVID-19 vaccine (dated by TCRdb to the early 2020s). The method was the immunoSEQ multiplex PCR assay. Imported from immuneACCESS, the table was reduced by TCRdb to in-frame sequences with V and J called. These copies leave out some clones; in studies compared against another copy, an unresolved V gene accounts for under half, and the cause of the remainder is not known. Here the sample has roughly 80,000 clones; roughly 87% occur a single time. About 9.9% of the sample belongs to the ten largest clones. The time point label corresponds to: about 28 days (+/-7) after the second vaccine dose. Here the sequenced sample was peripheral blood, taken 28 days after the second AZD1222 dose. All receptors derive from an adult who received the AZD1222 COVID-19 vaccine.

This clone was recorded only once. This chain connects TRBV28 to TRBJ1-4; 8 nucleotides match TRBD1. Germline assignment: CDR1 MDHEN and CDR2 SYDVKM. CDR3 length: 15 amino acids. Unmatched junction bases numbered 8, after V lost 4 bases and J lost 7 bases. The CDR3 is CASSSPGQAGEKLFF. The CDR3 DNA is TGTGCCAGCAGTTCTCCGGGACAGGCGGGTGAAAAACTGTTTTTT.

The table lists this clone with a count of one. This chain connects TRBV7-9 to TRBJ1-5; 8 nucleotides line up with TRBD1. The CDR3 is 16 residues long. Germline V lookup: CDR1 SEHNR, CDR2 FQNEAQ (reference sequence). J gave up 4 bases and V 7 bases, and 12 bases lay outside the gene matches. The CDR3 DNA follows: TGTGCCAGCACATCCTCCCGGACAGGGACTAATCAGCCCCAGCATTTT. Amino acid sequence: CASTSSRTGTNQPQHF. Variable domain in full (rest from reference TRBV7-9 and TRBJ1-5): DTGVSQNPRHKITKRGQNVTFRCDPISEHNRLYWYRQTLGQGPEFLTYFQNEAQLEKSRLLSDRFSAERPKGSFSTLEIQRTEQGDSAMYLCASTSSRTGTNQPQHFGDGTRLSIL.

A word on this clone: Other DNA sequences in the sample encode the same CDR3. The chain couples TRBV4-3 to TRBJ2-7; TRBD2 matches 9 bases. The CDR3 spans 18 residues. CDR1 and CDR2 from the germline V gene are LGHNA and YSLEER. V shed 0 bases and J 1 base; nucleotides not matched to a gene: 10. The CDR3 DNA reads TGCGCCAGCAGCCAAGATAGGCGGGGCGGGGGGGATTCCTACGAGCAGTACTTC. It translates to CASSQDRRGGGDSYEQYF.

The chain combines TRBV15 with TRBJ1-5; D is uncertain. The V gene's germline CDR1 is LNHNV and CDR2 YYDKDF (reference sequence). The CDR3 covers 13 residues. V lost 0 bases, J lost 7 bases, and 7 bases lay in between. The CDR3 sequence is CATSRDFGQPQHF. The CDR3 DNA reads TGTGCCACCAGCAGAGACTTCGGACAGCCCCAGCATTTT.

The chain couples TRBV6-5 to TRBJ1-5, with 9 bases that match TRBD1. J lost 4 bases, V lost 6 bases, and 7 bases had no gene match. CDR1 is MNHEY, CDR2 SVGAGI, per germline. The CDR3 totals 15 residues. The CDR3 DNA follows: TGTGCCAGCAGGGAGCACGGGACAGGGAATCAGCCCCAGCATTTT. Translated, it gives CASREHGTGNQPQHF.

The gene calls are TRBV5-6 and TRBJ1-2; no firm D call. The germline V and J ends were trimmed by 4 bases and 3 bases, with 4 bases remaining between them. Germline CDR1 is SGHDT and CDR2 is YYEEEE. The CDR3 is 11 residues long. CDR3 residues: CASSRDYGYTF. In DNA, the CDR3 is TGTGCCAGCAGCCGGGACTATGGCTACACCTTC.

This chain joins TRBV7-2 and TRBJ2-1, with 9 bases matching TRBD2. The germline V gene has CDR1 SGHTA and CDR2 FQGNSA. V was clipped by 1 base and J by 6 bases; unmatched bases: 7. CDR3 size: 16 residues. CDR3 nucleotide sequence: TGTGCCAGCAGCTTAGGCGGTAGCGGGGGCTTCAATGAGCAGTTCTTC. Protein: CASSLGGSGGFNEQFF.

The chain recombines TRBV3-1 (or the pseudogene TRBV3-2) with TRBJ2-1; possible D gene TRBD2, 6 bases. Trimming removed 1 base at V and 7 bases at J, with 14 bases between. The CDR3 is 15 amino acids. CDR1 and CDR2 from the germline V gene are LGHDT and YNNKEL (reference sequence). The CDR3 nucleotides are TGTGCCAGCAGCCAAGGGTTGGGCGGAGGGAATGAGCAGTTCTTC. This codes for CASSQGLGGGNEQFF.

The chain links TRBV29-1 to TRBJ2-5; no clear D. Between the trimmed V and J ends, which lost 3 bases and 2 bases, there was a span of 7 bases. The germline CDR1 and CDR2 sequences are SQVTM and ANQGSEA. The CDR3 runs to 12 residues. The CDR3 here is CSVEVRQETQYF. CDR3 sequence (DNA): TGCAGCGTTGAGGTCAGACAAGAGACCCAGTACTTC.

V usage is TRBV12-3 or TRBV12-4 and J usage is TRBJ1-2; 8 nucleotides line up with TRBD1. The CDR3 totals 13 residues. V dropped 6 bases and J dropped 7; count of bases not matched to a gene: 7. The CDR3, as DNA: TGTGCCAGCAGGGACGCAGGGGGCGGTGGCTACACCTTC. Protein sequence: CASRDAGGGGYTF.

The chain carries TRBV2 and TRBJ1-2; D perhaps matches TRBD1 (6 bases). This CDR3 has 14 residues. Trimming took 11 bases from V and 0 from J, leaving 16 bases between them. Germline values: CDR1 SNHLY, CDR2 FYNNEI. The CDR3 coding sequence is TGTGCCGGGCGGCGGGCAGGGGCTAACTATGGCTACACCTTC. This sequence encodes CAGRRAGANYGYTF.

In the case of this clone: In the same sample, other DNA sequences code for this CDR3. The genes are TRBV5-1 and TRBJ1-4, with D possibly TRBD1 on 6 matching bases. The CDR3 sequence is 14 residues long. Deletions cut 0 bases from V and 8 bases from J, with 11 bases between. Germline V gene data show CDR1 as SGHRS and CDR2 as YFSETQ. The CDR3 nucleotides read TGCGCCAGCAGCTTGGGTACAGGGAGGGAAAAACTGTTTTTT. It codes for CASSLGTGREKLFF.

The chain couples TRBV9 to TRBJ2-5; perhaps D is TRBD1 or TRBD2 (5 bases each). V gave up 0 bases and J gave up 5 bases, with 17 bases separating them. The CDR3 is made up of 16 amino acids. The germline V gene has CDR1 SGDLS and CDR2 YYNGEE. This CDR3 is CASSVGMGPPGETQYF. The CDR3 nucleotides read TGTGCCAGCAGCGTAGGTATGGGACCCCCAGGGGAGACCCAGTACTTC.

The gene calls are TRBV7-8 and TRBJ2-5; D gene unclear. CDR3 length: 14 residues. Germline values: CDR1 SGHVS, CDR2 FQNEAQ. V lost 2 bases and J 2 bases, leaving 9 bases between the germline ends. The CDR3 loop is CASSLLGPQETQYF. The CDR3 region has the DNA TGTGCCAGCAGCTTATTAGGCCCGCAAGAGACCCAGTACTTC.

The V call is TRBV18, the J call TRBJ2-7; the match to TRBD1 covers 7 bases. The junction had 5 bases not matched to a gene; V was cut back by 3 bases and J by 0 bases. Germline V gene data show CDR1 as KGHSH and CDR2 as LQKENI. The CDR3 is made up of 15 amino acids. CDR3 bases: TGTGCCAGCTCACCCGGGACAGCAAGCTCCTACGAGCAGTACTTC. Amino acid sequence: CASSPGTASSYEQYF.

V usage is TRBV4-3 and J usage is TRBJ1-1, with D uncertain. The CDR3 totals 13 residues. V gave up 4 bases and J gave up 3 bases, with 9 bases separating them. Looked up from germline, CDR1 is LGHNA and CDR2 is YSLEER. CDR3 coding DNA: TGCGCCAGCAGCCCGAGAAGCGACACTGAAGCTTTCTTT. Protein: CASSPRSDTEAFF.

The chain carries TRBV5-6 and TRBJ2-7; D is possibly TRBD2 (6 bases). V was clipped by 3 bases and J by 7 bases, with 11 bases between them. CDR3 length: 12 amino acids. Germline V gives CDR1 SGHDT, CDR2 YYEEEE. For the CDR3, the DNA is TGTGCCAGCAGCTCGGGACTCCCAGAGCAGTACTTC. It encodes CASSSGLPEQYF.

The rearrangement uses TRBV19 and TRBJ2-3, with D unresolved. The V and J ends lost 6 bases and 1 base respectively, with 14 bases between them. This CDR3 has 15 residues. Per the germline V gene, CDR1 is LNHDA and CDR2 is SQIVND (reference sequence). This CDR3 reads CASRAAALGTDTQYF. Here the CDR3 DNA reads TGTGCCAGTAGGGCCGCCGCCCTGGGCACAGATACGCAGTATTTT.

The J gene is TRBJ1-1, the V gene TRBV15; 8 bases are a match to TRBD1. Germline V gene data show CDR1 as LNHNV and CDR2 as YYDKDF (reference sequence). V gave up 0 bases and J gave up 7 bases; unmatched junction bases: 16. This CDR3 has 18 amino acids. The CDR3 here is CATSRDASRTGHKGEAFF. For the CDR3, the DNA is TGTGCCACCAGCAGAGACGCAAGCCGGACAGGGCATAAGGGTGAAGCTTTCTTT.

The chain recombines TRBV18 with TRBJ1-1, with D possibly being TRBD1 (6 bases). CDR3 length: 15 residues. Trimming shortened V by 3 bases and J by 1 base, and 12 bases separated the two germline ends. CDR1 is KGHSH and CDR2 is LQKENI in the germline V gene. DNA for the CDR3: TGTGCCAGCTCACCTCTACAGGGCTGGAACACTGAAGCTTTCTTT. This sequence encodes CASSPLQGWNTEAFF.